Following are 23 T cell receptor beta chains from one sample sequenced in a study of OX40 agonist ivuxolimab in advanced cancers. The library was obtained by the immunoSEQ multiplex PCR assay. TCRdb limited this immuneACCESS table to in-frame rearrangements with V and J called. A share of clones is missing; checked studies link under half to unresolved V genes, and the rest is unexplained. This sample comprises 50,000 to 65,000 clones, about nine tenths of them detected only once. Approximately 2% of the sample comes from the top ten. The material was CD4+ or CD8+ T cells sorted from blood, obtained in a trial of the OX40 agonist ivuxolimab. Receptor source: an adult with an advanced solid tumor such as melanoma, head and neck, liver or kidney cancer.

The CDR3 loop is CASSRRQGVYNEQFF. The CDR3 region has the DNA TGTGCCAGCAGCCGAAGACAGGGTGTCTACAATGAGCAGTTCTTC. The chain links TRBV9 to TRBJ2-1; 7 nucleotides agree with TRBD1. This CDR3 is built from 15 residues. The germline V gene has CDR1 SGDLS and CDR2 YYNGEE. V was pared by 4 bases and J by 3 bases, with 7 bases of the junction left unmatched.

The rearrangement links TRBV4-3 to TRBJ2-3; D not resolved. Germline V CDR1 and CDR2: LGHNA, YSLEER. The CDR3 runs to 13 residues. With 2 bases removed from V and 3 bases from J, the gap between germline ends came to 6 bases. This CDR3 reads CASSQSQTDTQYF. The CDR3 DNA sequence: TGCGCCAGCAGCCAATCCCAAACAGATACGCAGTATTTT.

CDR3 protein: CASSLGHSTDTQYF. DNA of the CDR3: TGTGCCAGCAGCTTAGGACACAGCACAGATACGCAGTATTTT. This rearrangement joins TRBV7-7 to TRBJ2-3, with unresolved D. Germline lookup yields CDR1 SSHAT and CDR2 FNYEAQ (reference sequence). This CDR3 is 14 amino acids long. Between the trimmed V and J ends, which lost 1 base and 0 bases, there was a span of 5 bases.

This chain links TRBV2 with TRBJ1-2; D gene unclear. The germline gives CDR1 SNHLY, CDR2 FYNNEI. The CDR3 length is 15 residues. The V end was cut by 7 bases, the J end by 10 bases, with 25 bases between. CDR3 region: CASNPLTAEGAPYTF. The CDR3 region has the DNA TGTGCCAGCAATCCCCTTACGGCAGAAGGCGCCCCCTACACCTTC.

The V gene is TRBV11-2, the J gene TRBJ2-1; 9 bases are a match to TRBD2. The CDR3 loop spans 17 amino acids. Germline CDR1 SGHAT, CDR2 FQNNGV. The V and J ends lost 5 bases and 6 bases, in that order; junction bases with no gene match: 14. CDR3 nucleotides: TGTGCCAGCAGCGCTACGATACTAGCGGGCCAGGCCAATGAGCAGTTCTTC. The encoded protein is CASSATILAGQANEQFF.

The chain links TRBV7-9 to TRBJ1-1, with D unclear. In germline, CDR1 is SEHNR, CDR2 FQNEAQ (reference sequence). V lost 4 bases, J lost 1 base, and 13 bases lay in between. This CDR3 is built from 15 residues. CDR3 nucleotides: TGTGCCAGCAGCTGGAACAGCGTCTCGAACACTGAAGCTTTCTTT. It codes for CASSWNSVSNTEAFF.

The V call is TRBV9, the J call TRBJ2-7, with TRBD2 matching over 16 bases. Germline assignment: CDR1 SGDLS and CDR2 YYNGEE. The CDR3 covers 16 residues. Trimming took 4 bases from V and 7 from J; bases not matched to a gene: 8. The CDR3 DNA sequence: TGTGCCAGCAGCTTGGGACTAGCGGGAGGGCCCAGGGAGCAGTACTTC. This encodes CASSLGLAGGPREQYF.

The chain combines TRBV11-2 with TRBJ1-1; tentative D call: TRBD1 (5 bases). The V gene's germline CDR1 is SGHAT and CDR2 FQNNGV. V lost 3 bases, J lost 0 bases, and 14 bases lay in between. This CDR3 comprises 16 residues. CDR3 coding DNA: TGTGCCAGCAGCTTTGGCGGGGGATTGTTGAACACTGAAGCTTTCTTT. It specifies CASSFGGGLLNTEAFF.

The genes are TRBV5-1 and TRBJ2-7; D possibly corresponds to TRBD2 (5 bases). The CDR3 has 11 residues. Trimming took off 7 bases at V and 6 bases at J, with 11 bases between the two ends. The germline CDR1 and CDR2 sequences are SGHRS and YFSETQ. CDR3 in DNA: TGCGCCAGCCGGTCGGGGAGCGAGCAGTACTTC. It encodes CASRSGSEQYF.

V usage is TRBV10-2 and J usage is TRBJ1-1; tentative D call: TRBD1 (6 bases). Trimming took 7 bases from V and 4 from J, leaving 13 bases between them. CDR1 and CDR2 (germline): WSHSY, SAAADI. The CDR3 sequence is 13 residues long. In DNA, the CDR3 is TGCGCCAGCACCCTATCACAGGGCACTGAAGCTTTCTTT. It yields the protein CASTLSQGTEAFF.

The genes are TRBV6-5 and TRBJ2-7; weak D call: TRBD2 (6 bases). This CDR3 has 15 residues. The V end was cut by 4 bases, the J end by 1 base, with 14 bases between. The V gene's germline CDR1 is MNHEY and CDR2 SVGAGI. The CDR3 DNA reads TGTGCCAGCAGTTTCTCCGGGGCGGGATCCTACGAGCAGTACTTC. Amino acid sequence: CASSFSGAGSYEQYF.

This clone is a singleton in its sample. This chain joins TRBV12-5 and TRBJ2-2, with 7 bases identical to TRBD2. The trim removed 6 bases at V and 1 base at J, leaving 8 bases unmatched. CDR1 and CDR2 from the germline V gene are LGHNT and FRNRAP. This CDR3 spans 16 amino acids. CDR3 nucleotide sequence: TGTGCTAGTGGGGAGGGGAGGGGATTGAACACCGGGGAGCTGTTTTTT. It encodes CASGEGRGLNTGELFF.

The V gene is TRBV28, the J gene TRBJ2-5; weak D call: TRBD1 (5 bases). This CDR3 has 12 amino acids. Trimming took off 8 bases at V and 0 bases at J, with 7 bases between the two ends. CDR1 is MDHEN and CDR2 is SYDVKM in the germline V gene. The CDR3: CASRQNQETQYF. CDR3 coding DNA: TGTGCCAGCCGACAGAACCAAGAGACCCAGTACTTC. Combining the CDR3 with reference TRBV28 and TRBJ2-5 gives the whole variable domain DVKVTQSSRYLVKRTGEKVFLECVQDMDHENMFWYRQDPGLGLRLIYFSYDVKMKEKGDIPEGYSVSREKKERFSLILESASTNQTSMYLCASRQNQETQYFGPGTRLLVL.

This clone was picked up one time. The chain is built from TRBV11-2 and TRBJ2-3; 8 bases match TRBD1. Per germline, CDR1 SGHAT and CDR2 FQNNGV. The junction had 6 bases not matched to a gene; V was cut back by 5 bases and J by 2 bases. The CDR3 loop spans 15 amino acids. CDR3 nucleotide sequence: TGTGCCAGCAGCCCCAGGGGGCGGTACACAGATACGCAGTATTTT. Protein: CASSPRGRYTDTQYF.

The rearrangement uses TRBV4-3 and TRBJ2-1, with D perhaps matching TRBD1 (5 bases). From germline, CDR1 is LGHNA and CDR2 YSLEER. This CDR3 has 15 residues. Between the trimmed V and J ends, which lost 0 bases and 8 bases, there was a span of 14 bases. The CDR3 region has the DNA TGCGCCAGCAGCCAAGACAGGGTAACTTATGATGAGCAGTTCTTC. This gives the protein CASSQDRVTYDEQFF.

V usage is TRBV6-5 and J usage is TRBJ1-2; D is uncertain. CDR3 size: 14 residues. CDR1 is MNHEY, CDR2 SVGAGI, per germline. V gave up 6 bases and J gave up 9 bases, with 20 bases separating them. DNA of the CDR3: TGTGCCAGCAGGAGCCAAGGACGGACGGAGAGCTACACCTTC. It encodes CASRSQGRTESYTF.

The V and J genes are TRBV15 and TRBJ1-1; 8 bases line up with TRBD1. Germline CDR1 LNHNV, CDR2 YYDKDF (reference sequence). This CDR3 is 15 amino acids long. V trimming: 5 bases; J trimming: 7 bases; junction bases outside the gene matches: 12. CDR3 DNA: TGTGCCACCAGCTCCCGGACAGGGTACATGGATGAAGCTTTCTTT. Amino acids: CATSSRTGYMDEAFF.

This clone was seen just once. J is TRBJ2-1 and V is TRBV11-3; no clear D. The CDR3 covers 15 residues. Trimming stripped 2 bases from V and 9 bases from J, with 17 bases between. Per germline, CDR1 SGHNT and CDR2 YENEEA. CDR3 in amino acids: CASSLSGPTSGEQFF. The CDR3 DNA reads TGTGCCAGCAGCTTAAGTGGGCCAACCTCGGGTGAGCAGTTCTTC.

The chain is built from TRBV7-9 and TRBJ2-5; 14 bases map to TRBD2. V lost 11 bases and J lost 7; bases outside the gene matches: 9. The CDR3 runs 14 residues. Germline CDR1 SEHNR, CDR2 FQNEAQ (reference sequence). CDR3: CALRTSGGPGTQYF. DNA of the CDR3: TGTGCCTTACGGACTAGCGGGGGGCCTGGGACCCAGTACTTC.

This clone was recorded once. The rearrangement uses TRBV7-3 and TRBJ1-1; D not certain. Germline-derived CDR1 and CDR2 are SGHTA and FQGTGA. The V end lost 2 bases, the J end lost 1 base, and 11 bases lay between the germline ends. The CDR3 has 15 residues. CDR3 nucleotides: TGTGCCAGCAGCTTATCCGGTACCCAGAACACTGAAGCTTTCTTT. Translating gives CASSLSGTQNTEAFF.

This chain links TRBV7-6 with TRBJ2-7; maybe TRBD1 (6 bases). Trimming left V 1 base short and J 3 bases short, with 10 bases between. CDR1 SGHVS and CDR2 FNYEAQ come from the germline V gene. The CDR3 consists of 14 residues. The DNA for the CDR3 is TGTGCCAGCAGCTTAGACGTACAGGGCTACGAGCAGTACTTC. Its translation: CASSLDVQGYEQYF.

The chain links TRBV19 to TRBJ2-5, with TRBD2 identical over 8 bases. This CDR3 region has 13 residues. Germline trimming cut 8 bases from V and 1 base from J; bases unmatched to any gene: 3. Germline V gene lookup returns CDR1 LNHDA and CDR2 SQIVND (reference sequence). The CDR3 sequence: CASAGGAQETQYF. The CDR3 coding sequence is TGTGCCAGTGCCGGGGGGGCCCAAGAGACCCAGTACTTC.

This clone was counted a single time. This chain links TRBV7-9 with TRBJ1-3; TRBD1 might be the D (5 bases). The CDR3 has 15 amino acids. The germline V gene encodes CDR1 SEHNR and CDR2 FQNEAQ (reference sequence). Between the trimmed V and J ends, which lost 6 bases and 0 bases, there was a span of 12 bases. CDR3 loop: CASSPAGASGNTIYF. CDR3 nucleotides: TGTGCCAGCAGTCCGGCCGGGGCCTCTGGAAACACCATATATTTT.